This TCR beta chain was sequenced during a study of regulatory T cells in long-lasting Graves disease. V lost 7 bases and J lost 5; bases outside the gene matches: 5. Germline assignment: CDR1 DFQATT and CDR2 SNEGSKA (reference sequence). The CDR3 length is 13 residues. Time point defined: newly diagnosed GD, antithyroid drugs for less than 3 months. RNA extracted from PBMCs served as the sequencing template. The authors built TCR beta libraries using iRepertoire HTBI primers and Arm-PCR of CDR3 regions. TCRdb used MiXCR to reprocess the multiplex PCR reads, holding one entry per CDR3 protein. The table has 540,000 or so distinct CDR3 sequences, 13% seen once. This clonotype was seen repeatedly, ten times or more. These records were also assigned to another study, of T cells in Graves' hyperthyroidism and ophthalmopathy.

The chain employs TRBV20-1 and TRBJ2-1; 10 bases are a match to TRBD2. Sequenced here: peripheral blood mononuclear cells (PBMCs), sampled at new diagnosis, from a patient treated with antithyroid drugs. This sequence was found in a man in his thirties or forties with Graves disease. The CDR3 bases are TGCAGTGGTCTAGCGGGAGAACACAATGAGCAGTTCTTC. This encodes CSGLAGEHNEQFF.